This is a list of T cell receptor beta chains from one sample in a study of patients and donors after allogeneic stem cell transplantation. Each CDR3 protein is one row after TCRdb ran MiXCR on the RT-PCR reads. This repertoire shows about 74,000 distinct CDR3 sequences, about 26% found once; its top ten account for more than 20%. The sequencing input was blood, either unsorted or a sorted T cell fraction (not recorded which). These receptors originate from a human donor who was either an allogeneic HSCT recipient or a stem cell or donor lymphocyte infusion donor (not recorded which). It is not recorded whose cells these are; they may come from a transplant donor. CDR3s include the opening cysteine and the closing phenylalanine or tryptophan. D genes are given only for firm matches. Size is omitted from some rows. Given values are once, few, many or a class for expanded clones.

v_call	j_call	d_call	clone_size	cdr3_nt	cdr3_aa
TRBV12-3/TRBV12-4	TRBJ2-3	TRBD2	-	TGTGCCAGCAGAAGATCTAGCGGGGGGACCCCTAGCACAGATACGCAGTATTTT	CASRRSSGGTPSTDTQYF
TRBV5-1	TRBJ2-7	-	-	TGCGCCAGCAGCTTGTTCATGTCTGCGGTCCTCGAAGTGAAGTACTTC	CASSLFMSAVLEVKYF
TRBV29-1	TRBJ1-2	TRBD1	-	TGCAGCGTTTCTGACAGGGGGCTGTCTGGCTACACCTTC	CSVSDRGLSGYTF
TRBV6-5	TRBJ1-2	-	many	TGTGCCAGCAGTTACGTGGCAGGGACCGCAGTAGGCTATGGCTACACCTTC	CASSYVAGTAVGYGYTF
TRBV6-2/TRBV6-3	TRBJ1-1	-	-	TGTGCCAGCAGCAAGGGGGGCACTGAAGCTTTCTTT	CASSKGGTEAFF
TRBV20-1	TRBJ1-4	-	-	TGCAGTGTCGCAACTAATGAAAAACTGTTTTTT	CSVATNEKLFF
TRBV7-6	TRBJ2-7	TRBD1	-	TGTGCCAGCAGCGCCCGGGACAGGTTCTCCGAGCAGTACTTC	CASSARDRFSEQYF
TRBV6-6	TRBJ1-1	-	-	TGTGCCAGCAGTTACTCATACACTGAAGCTTTCTTT	CASSYSYTEAFF
TRBV29-1	TRBJ2-3	-	-	TGCAGCGTTGAGGGCGGCACAGATACGCAGTATTTT	CSVEGGTDTQYF
TRBV5-1	TRBJ1-1	-	-	TGCGCCAGCAGCTTGATCAGGAGGGCGCCCACTGAAGCTTTCTTT	CASSLIRRAPTEAFF
TRBV20-1	TRBJ2-7	-	few	TGCAGTGCCCCGACCAATACCTTCTACGAGCAGTACTTC	CSAPTNTFYEQYF
TRBV6-5	TRBJ2-2	-	-	TGTGCCAGCAGTTACTGGGGTGGGTCCGGGGAGCTGTTTTTT	CASSYWGGSGELFF
TRBV24-1	TRBJ1-2	-	-	TGTGCCACCAGGGACCCGGACGGCTATGGCTACACCTTC	CATRDPDGYGYTF
TRBV5-1	TRBJ2-5	TRBD1	-	TGCGCCAGCAGCCTCAGGACAGGGGGCTCGGGGGAGACCCAGTACTTC	CASSLRTGGSGETQYF
TRBV27	TRBJ1-4	-	-	TGTGCCAGCAGTCCCCTTGGTGAAAAACTGTTTTTT	CASSPLGEKLFF
TRBV18	TRBJ1-5	TRBD1	-	TGTGCCAGCTCACCAACAGGGGGTAGGAATCAGCCCCAGCATTTT	CASSPTGGRNQPQHF
TRBV5-5	TRBJ2-7	-	few	TGTGCCAGCAGCTTGGGTGGACAGCCCTACGAGCAGTACTTC	CASSLGGQPYEQYF
TRBV7-9	TRBJ2-7	TRBD1	-	TGTGCCAGCAGAAGAGAAGGGACAGGGGTGTACGAGCAGTACTTC	CASRREGTGVYEQYF
TRBV12-3/TRBV12-4	TRBJ2-3	TRBD1	few	TGTGCCAGCAGTTTAGTCAGGGGGCCCACAGATACGCAGTATTTT	CASSLVRGPTDTQYF
TRBV5-1	TRBJ1-1	TRBD1	many	TGCGCCAGCACCCCAGGGGGCATGAACACTGAAGCTTTCTTT	CASTPGGMNTEAFF
TRBV2	TRBJ2-7	-	-	TGTGCCAGCAGTGAAGGCGAGCAGTACTTC	CASSEGEQYF
TRBV12-3/TRBV12-4	TRBJ2-7	TRBD1	-	TGTGCCAGCAATAAACAGGGGAACGAGCAGTACTTC	CASNKQGNEQYF
TRBV6-1	TRBJ2-5	-	-	TGTGCCAGCAACAGGGACCCGCGGGAGACCCAGTACTTC	CASNRDPRETQYF
TRBV4-2	TRBJ2-7	-	-	TGTGCCAGCAGCCAAGTCACAGGGTTTCACGAGCAGTACTTC	CASSQVTGFHEQYF
TRBV28	TRBJ1-1	-	-	TGTGCCAGCAGTTTATTGCACAGCGCTGAAGCTTTCTTT	CASSLLHSAEAFF
TRBV11-3	TRBJ1-1	TRBD1	many	TGTGCCAGCAGCTTACAGGGGGCTGAAGCTTTCTTT	CASSLQGAEAFF
TRBV12-3/TRBV12-4	TRBJ1-2	TRBD1	few	TGTGCCAGCACCCTGGGGGGACAGGGAATTTGGGGCTACACCTTC	CASTLGGQGIWGYTF
TRBV7-9	TRBJ1-3	-	-	TGTGCCAGCAGCTTAGACGTCTCTGGAAACACCATATATTTT	CASSLDVSGNTIYF
TRBV20-1	TRBJ1-2	TRBD1	many	TGCAGTGCTGGGAACAGGGGCTGGCACACCTTC	CSAGNRGWHTF
TRBV5-5	TRBJ1-3	-	-	TGTGCCAGCAGCTTAGGACGGACATACACCATATATTTT	CASSLGRTYTIYF
TRBV12-3/TRBV12-4	TRBJ2-1	-	-	TGTGCCAGCAGTTTGGGACAGCGGGATGAGCAGTTCTTC	CASSLGQRDEQFF
TRBV5-1	TRBJ1-2	-	few	TGCGCCAGCAGCCCTGGAGGGGGGCAGAACTATGGCTACACCTTC	CASSPGGGQNYGYTF
TRBV6-6	TRBJ2-1	-	many	TGTGCCAGCAAATCGACGAGCTCCTACAATGAGCAGTTCTTC	CASKSTSSYNEQFF
TRBV5-8	TRBJ1-2	TRBD1	-	TGTGCCAGCAGCTTGCATACAGGGGCTGACTATGGCTACACCTTC	CASSLHTGADYGYTF
TRBV6-1	TRBJ1-6	TRBD1	-	TGTGCCAGCAGTTTTGAGACAGGGGCAGGATCTTCACCCCTCCACTTT	CASSFETGAGSSPLHF
TRBV12-3/TRBV12-4	TRBJ1-3	-	few	TGTGCCAGTTGGGGGCCGGCTGGAAACACCATATATTTT	CASWGPAGNTIYF
TRBV18	TRBJ1-1	-	-	TGTGCCAGCTCACTGTTACCCGGAGGGACTGAAGCTTTCTTT	CASSLLPGGTEAFF
TRBV5-1	TRBJ2-1	-	-	TGCGCCAGCAGCCAGCTCGGTAGCGGCTACAATGAGCAGTTCTTC	CASSQLGSGYNEQFF
TRBV14	TRBJ1-1	-	-	TGTGCCAGCAGCCACCTAATCGGGGGGGTAAACCTAGAAGCTTTCTTT	CASSHLIGGVNLEAFF
TRBV5-1	TRBJ2-7	-	-	TGCGCCAGCAGCGTGGACACCTACGAGCAGTACTTC	CASSVDTYEQYF
TRBV10-3	TRBJ2-3	-	-	TGTGCCATCAGTGAGTCGGGGCAGGGGACTAGCACAGATACGCAGTATTTT	CAISESGQGTSTDTQYF
TRBV15	TRBJ2-2	-	-	TGTGCCACCAGCAGAGATCTAAACGGGGAGCTGTTTTTT	CATSRDLNGELFF
TRBV5-1	TRBJ2-1	TRBD1	few	TGCGCCAGCAGCGCGGGACAGGGAATCTACAATGAGCAGTTCTTC	CASSAGQGIYNEQFF
TRBV5-1	TRBJ2-7	TRBD1	few	TGCGCCAGCAGCTTACAGGGGGACGCGTTCGAGCAGTACTTC	CASSLQGDAFEQYF
TRBV5-1	TRBJ2-7	-	-	TGCGCCAGCAGTATTCGGGACAATTCTCTCGAGCAGTACTTC	CASSIRDNSLEQYF